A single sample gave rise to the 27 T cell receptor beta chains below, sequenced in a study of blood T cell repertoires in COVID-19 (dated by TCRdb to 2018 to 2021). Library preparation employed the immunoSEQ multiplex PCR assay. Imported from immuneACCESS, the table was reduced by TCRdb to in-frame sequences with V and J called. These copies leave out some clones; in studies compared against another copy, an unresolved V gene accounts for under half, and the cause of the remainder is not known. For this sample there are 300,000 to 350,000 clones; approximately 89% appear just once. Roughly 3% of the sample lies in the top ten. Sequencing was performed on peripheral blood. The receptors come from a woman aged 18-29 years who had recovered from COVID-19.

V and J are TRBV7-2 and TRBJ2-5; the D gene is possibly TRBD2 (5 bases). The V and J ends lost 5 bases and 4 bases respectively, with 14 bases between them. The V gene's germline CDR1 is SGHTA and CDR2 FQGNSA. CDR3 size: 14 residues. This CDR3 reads CASSLSPAAETQYF. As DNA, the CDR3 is TGTGCCAGCAGCCTAAGCCCAGCGGCAGAGACCCAGTACTTC.

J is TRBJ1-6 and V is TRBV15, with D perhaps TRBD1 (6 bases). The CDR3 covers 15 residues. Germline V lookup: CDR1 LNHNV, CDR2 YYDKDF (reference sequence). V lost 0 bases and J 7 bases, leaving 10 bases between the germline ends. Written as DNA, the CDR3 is TGTGCCACCAGCAGAGATCTACAGGGCAATTCACCCCTCCACTTT. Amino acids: CATSRDLQGNSPLHF.

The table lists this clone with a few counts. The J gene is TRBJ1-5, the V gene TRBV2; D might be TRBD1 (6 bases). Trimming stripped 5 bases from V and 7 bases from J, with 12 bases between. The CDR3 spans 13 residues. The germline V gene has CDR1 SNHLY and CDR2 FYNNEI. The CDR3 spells CASSRDNYQPQHF. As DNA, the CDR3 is TGTGCCAGCAGTCGGGACAATTACCAGCCCCAGCATTTT.

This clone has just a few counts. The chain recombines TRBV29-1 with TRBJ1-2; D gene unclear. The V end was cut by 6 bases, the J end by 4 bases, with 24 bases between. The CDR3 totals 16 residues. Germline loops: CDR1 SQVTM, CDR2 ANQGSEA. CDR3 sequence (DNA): TGCAGCGTGAGGAATACTCAAGGCCCCCACATCTATGGCTACACCTTC. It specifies CSVRNTQGPHIYGYTF. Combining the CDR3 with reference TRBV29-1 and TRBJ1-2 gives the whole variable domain SAVISQKPSRDICQRGTSLTIQCQVDSQVTMMFWYRQQPGQSLTLIATANQGSEATYESGFVIDKFPISRPNLTFSTLTVSNMSPEDSSIYLCSVRNTQGPHIYGYTFGSGTRLTVV.

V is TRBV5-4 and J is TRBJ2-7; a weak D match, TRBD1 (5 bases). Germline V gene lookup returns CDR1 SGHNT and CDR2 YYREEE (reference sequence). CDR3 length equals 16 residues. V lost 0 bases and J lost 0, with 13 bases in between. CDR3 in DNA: TGTGCCAGCAGCTTGGTGGGTAGGGGCCACTCCTACGAGCAGTACGTC. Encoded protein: CASSLVGRGHSYEQYV.

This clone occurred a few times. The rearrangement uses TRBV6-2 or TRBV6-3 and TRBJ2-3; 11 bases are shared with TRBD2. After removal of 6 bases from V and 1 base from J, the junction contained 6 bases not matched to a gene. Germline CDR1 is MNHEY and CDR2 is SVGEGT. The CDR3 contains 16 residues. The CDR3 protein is CASSFLAGGGTDTQYF. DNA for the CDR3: TGTGCCAGCAGCTTCTTAGCGGGAGGGGGCACAGATACGCAGTATTTT.

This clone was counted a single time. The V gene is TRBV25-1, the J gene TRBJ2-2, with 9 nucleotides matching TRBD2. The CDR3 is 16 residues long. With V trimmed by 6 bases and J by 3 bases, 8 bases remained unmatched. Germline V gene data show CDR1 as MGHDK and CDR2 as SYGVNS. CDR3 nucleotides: TGTGCCAGCAGAACCCTAGCGGGAACGGACACCGGGGAGCTGTTTTTT. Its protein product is CASRTLAGTDTGELFF.

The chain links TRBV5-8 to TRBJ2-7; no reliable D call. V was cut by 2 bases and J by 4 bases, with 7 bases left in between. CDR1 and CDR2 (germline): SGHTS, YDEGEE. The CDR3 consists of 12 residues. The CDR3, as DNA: TGTGCCAGCAGCTTTGCCACATACGAGCAGTACGTC. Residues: CASSFATYEQYV.

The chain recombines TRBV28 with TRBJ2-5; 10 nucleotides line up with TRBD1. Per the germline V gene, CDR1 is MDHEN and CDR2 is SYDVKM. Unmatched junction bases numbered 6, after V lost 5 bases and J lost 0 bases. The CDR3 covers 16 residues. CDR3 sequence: CASSAWTGGNQETQYF. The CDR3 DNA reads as TGTGCCAGCAGTGCATGGACAGGGGGTAACCAAGAGACCCAGTACTTC. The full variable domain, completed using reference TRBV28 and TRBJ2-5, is DVKVTQSSRYLVKRTGEKVFLECVQDMDHENMFWYRQDPGLGLRLIYFSYDVKMKEKGDIPEGYSVSREKKERFSLILESASTNQTSMYLCASSAWTGGNQETQYFGPGTRLLVL.

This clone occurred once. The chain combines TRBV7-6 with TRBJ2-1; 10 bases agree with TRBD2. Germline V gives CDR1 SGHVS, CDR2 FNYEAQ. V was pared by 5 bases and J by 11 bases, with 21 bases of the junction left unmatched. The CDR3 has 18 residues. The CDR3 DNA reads TGTGCCAGCAGCCCAACCCTCCGGGCAGCGGGAGGGATGGGACAGCAGTTCTTC. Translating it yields CASSPTLRAAGGMGQQFF.

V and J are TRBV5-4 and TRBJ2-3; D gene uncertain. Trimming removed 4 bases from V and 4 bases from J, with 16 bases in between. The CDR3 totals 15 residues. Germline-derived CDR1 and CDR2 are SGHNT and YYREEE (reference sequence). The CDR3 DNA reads TGTGCCAGCAGCCCTCAGCGAAGCTACGCAGATACGCAGTATTTT. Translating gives CASSPQRSYADTQYF.

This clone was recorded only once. CDR3 sequence: CASSWGLAGSSYNEQFF. Here the CDR3 DNA reads TGCGCCAGCAGCTGGGGACTAGCGGGCAGCTCCTACAATGAGCAGTTCTTC. V gene TRBV5-1 combines with J gene TRBJ2-1; TRBD2 agrees at 12 bases. CDR3 size: 17 residues. The junction had 4 bases not matched to a gene; V was cut back by 3 bases and J by 0 bases. Germline V lookup: CDR1 SGHRS, CDR2 YFSETQ. Drawing the rest from reference TRBV5-1 and TRBJ2-1, the complete variable domain is KAGVTQTPRYLIKTRGQQVTLSCSPISGHRSVSWYQQTPGQGLQFLFEYFSETQRNKGNFPGRFSGRQFSNSRSEMNVSTLELGDSALYLCASSWGLAGSSYNEQFFGPGTRLTVL.

The CDR3 here is CASSQGLAGGSGANVLTF. DNA of the CDR3: TGCGCCAGCAGCCAAGGGCTAGCGGGAGGGTCTGGGGCCAACGTCCTGACTTTC. V gene TRBV4-1 combines with J gene TRBJ2-6, with 12 nucleotides matching TRBD2. Trimming removed 1 base from V and 1 base from J; junction bases left unmatched: 2. From germline, CDR1 is MGHRA and CDR2 YSYEKL. The CDR3 consists of 18 residues.

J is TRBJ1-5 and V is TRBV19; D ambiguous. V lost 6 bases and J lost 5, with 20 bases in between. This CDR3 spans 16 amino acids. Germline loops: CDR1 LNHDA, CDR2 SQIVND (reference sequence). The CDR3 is CASRPVLGSVHQPQHF. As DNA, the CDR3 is TGTGCCAGTAGGCCCGTTTTGGGCTCGGTGCATCAGCCCCAGCATTTT.

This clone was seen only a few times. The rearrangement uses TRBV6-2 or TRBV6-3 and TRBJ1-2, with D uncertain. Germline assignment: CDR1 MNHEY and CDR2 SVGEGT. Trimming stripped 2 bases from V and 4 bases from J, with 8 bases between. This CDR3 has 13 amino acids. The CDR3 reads CASSYNEAYGYTF. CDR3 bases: TGTGCCAGCAGTTACAACGAAGCCTATGGCTACACCTTC.

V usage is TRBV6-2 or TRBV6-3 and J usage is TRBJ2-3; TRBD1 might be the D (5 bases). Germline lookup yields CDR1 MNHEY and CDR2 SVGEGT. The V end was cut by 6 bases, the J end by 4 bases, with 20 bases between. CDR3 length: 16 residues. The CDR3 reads CASSPAGYVSADTQYF. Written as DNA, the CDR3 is TGTGCCAGCAGCCCCGCAGGGTATGTTTCGGCAGATACGCAGTATTTT.

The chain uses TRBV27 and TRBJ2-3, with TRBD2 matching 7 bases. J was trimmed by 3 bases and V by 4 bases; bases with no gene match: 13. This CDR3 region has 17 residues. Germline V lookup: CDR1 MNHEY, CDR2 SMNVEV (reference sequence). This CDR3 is CASSSYQLAPRTDTQYF. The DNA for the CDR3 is TGTGCCAGCAGTTCATATCAACTAGCGCCCAGGACAGATACGCAGTATTTT.

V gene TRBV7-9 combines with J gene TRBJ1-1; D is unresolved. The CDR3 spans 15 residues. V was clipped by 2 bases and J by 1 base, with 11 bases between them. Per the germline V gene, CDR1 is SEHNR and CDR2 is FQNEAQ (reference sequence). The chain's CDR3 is CASSLSDLENTEAFF. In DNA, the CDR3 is TGTGCCAGCAGCTTATCTGACCTAGAGAACACTGAAGCTTTCTTT.

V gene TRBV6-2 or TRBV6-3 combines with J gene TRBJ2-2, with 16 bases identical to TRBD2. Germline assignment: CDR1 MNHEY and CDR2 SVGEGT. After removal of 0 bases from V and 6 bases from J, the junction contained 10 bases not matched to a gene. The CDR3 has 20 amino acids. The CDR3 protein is CASSYSGTSGRAGVAGELFF. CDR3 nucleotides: TGTGCCAGCAGTTACTCCGGGACTAGCGGGAGGGCCGGCGTGGCCGGGGAGCTGTTTTTT.

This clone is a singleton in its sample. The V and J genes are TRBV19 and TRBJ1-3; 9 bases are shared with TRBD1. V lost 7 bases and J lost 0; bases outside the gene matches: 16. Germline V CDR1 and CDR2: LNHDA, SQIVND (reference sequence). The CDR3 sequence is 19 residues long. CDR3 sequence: CASTNTRDRASFSGNTIYF. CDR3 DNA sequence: TGTGCCAGTACCAATACCCGGGACAGGGCAAGTTTCTCTGGAAACACCATATATTTT.

The CDR3 DNA follows: TGTGCCACGGAGGAGACAGGGGACAACACCGGGGAGCTGTTTTTT. Its protein product is CATEETGDNTGELFF. The chain employs TRBV21-1 and TRBJ2-2; whether TRBD1, the table's D call, matches the DNA was not checked. TRBV21-1 is a recognized pseudogene. The CDR3 runs 15 residues.

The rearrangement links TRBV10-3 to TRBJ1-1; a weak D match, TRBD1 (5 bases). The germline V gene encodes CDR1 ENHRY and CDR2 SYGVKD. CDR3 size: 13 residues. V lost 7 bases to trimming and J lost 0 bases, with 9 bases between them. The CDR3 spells CAIMGGLNTEAFF. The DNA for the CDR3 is TGTGCCATCATGGGGGGTTTGAACACTGAAGCTTTCTTT.

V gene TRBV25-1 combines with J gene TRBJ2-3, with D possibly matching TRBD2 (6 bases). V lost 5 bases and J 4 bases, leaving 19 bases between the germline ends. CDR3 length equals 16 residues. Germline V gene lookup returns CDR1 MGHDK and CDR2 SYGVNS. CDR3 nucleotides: TGTGCCAGCAGTATGGGGGGAGGAGGGGCCGCAGATACGCAGTATTTT. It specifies CASSMGGGGAADTQYF.

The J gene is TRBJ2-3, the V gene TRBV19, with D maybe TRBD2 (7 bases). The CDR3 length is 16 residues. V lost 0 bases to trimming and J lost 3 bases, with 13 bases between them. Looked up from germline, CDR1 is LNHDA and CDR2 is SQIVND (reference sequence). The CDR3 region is CASSIEGRGGTDTQYF. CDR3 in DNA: TGTGCCAGTAGTATAGAGGGCAGGGGAGGGACAGATACGCAGTATTTT.

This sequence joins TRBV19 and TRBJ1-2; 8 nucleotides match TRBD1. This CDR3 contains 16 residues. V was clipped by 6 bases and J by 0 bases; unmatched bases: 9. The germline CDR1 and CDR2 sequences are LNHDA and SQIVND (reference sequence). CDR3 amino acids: CASSRDRLRANYGYTF. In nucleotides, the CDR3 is TGTGCCAGTAGCCGGGACAGGTTACGAGCTAACTATGGCTACACCTTC.

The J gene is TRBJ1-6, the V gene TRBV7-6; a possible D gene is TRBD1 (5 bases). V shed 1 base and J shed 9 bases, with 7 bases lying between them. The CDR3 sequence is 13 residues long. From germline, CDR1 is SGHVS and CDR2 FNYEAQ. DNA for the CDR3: TGTGCCAGCAGCTTAGGGGGGGGTTCACCCCTCCACTTT. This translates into CASSLGGGSPLHF.

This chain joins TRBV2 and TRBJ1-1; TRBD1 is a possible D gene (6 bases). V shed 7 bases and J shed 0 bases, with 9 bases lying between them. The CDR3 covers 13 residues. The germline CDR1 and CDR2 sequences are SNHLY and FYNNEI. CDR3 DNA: TGTGCCAGCATGACAGGCATGAACACTGAAGCTTTCTTT. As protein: CASMTGMNTEAFF.